This TCR beta chain came from a study of blood T cell repertoires in COVID-19. Study as a whole: PBMCs, B-cell-depleted T cells, or T cells were the source of the cDNA or gDNA that made up the material.

The assay was immunoSEQ multiplex PCR, and TCRdb's table has in-frame clones only and misses some. Altogether around 300,000 clones are present, approximately 88% being singletons, with the ten largest covering 3% to 4%. Deletions cut 3 bases from V and 7 bases from J, with 19 bases between. Looked up from germline, CDR1 is PRHDT and CDR2 is FYEKMQ (reference sequence). The CDR3 is made up of 15 amino acids. Source material: peripheral blood. This chain connects TRBV13 to TRBJ2-7; tentatively, D is TRBD1 (6 bases). This clonotype was obtained from a woman aged 45 to 65 with active or convalescent COVID-19. The CDR3 sequence: CASSFVTGREGEQYF. The DNA of the CDR3 is TGTGCCAGCAGCTTTGTGACAGGACGCGAGGGAGAGCAGTACTTC.